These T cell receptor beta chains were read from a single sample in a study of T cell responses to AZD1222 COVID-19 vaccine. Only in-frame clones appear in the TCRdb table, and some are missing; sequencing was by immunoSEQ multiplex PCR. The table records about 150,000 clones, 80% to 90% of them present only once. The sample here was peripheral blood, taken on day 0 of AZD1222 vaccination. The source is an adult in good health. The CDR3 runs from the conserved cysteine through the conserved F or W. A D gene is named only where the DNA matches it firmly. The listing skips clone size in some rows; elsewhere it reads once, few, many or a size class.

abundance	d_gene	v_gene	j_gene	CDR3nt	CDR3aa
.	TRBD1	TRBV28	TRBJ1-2	TGTGCCAGCAGTCCTTCGGGGTCGGGACAGGGATTCTCGAGGGGCTACACCTTC	CASSPSGSGQGFSRGYTF
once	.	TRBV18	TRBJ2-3	TGTGCCAGCTCACCCAGACAGGATAGCACAGATACGCAGTATTTT	CASSPRQDSTDTQYF
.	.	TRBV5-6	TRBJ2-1	TGTGCCAGCAGCTCATACAATGAGCAGTTCTTC	CASSSYNEQFF
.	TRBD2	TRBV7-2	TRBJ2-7	TGTGCCAGCAGCTTAGCGCCGGGGGGTACTTCTACCTACGAGCAGTACTTC	CASSLAPGGTSTYEQYF
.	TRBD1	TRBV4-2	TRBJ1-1	TGTGCCAGCAGCCAAGATCCCCAGGGACAGGGGAACACTGAAGCTTTCTTT	CASSQDPQGQGNTEAFF
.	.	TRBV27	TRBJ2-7	TGTGCCAGCAGTTTTACAGCGATGGCCTACGAGCAGTACTTC	CASSFTAMAYEQYF
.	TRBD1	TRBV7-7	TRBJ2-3	TGTGCCAGCAGCCCGGGACAGGAGTGGTCTACGCAGTATTTT	CASSPGQEWSTQYF
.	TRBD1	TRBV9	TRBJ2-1	TGTGCCAGCAGCGTAGGGGTGACAGGGGGGAGTGAGCAGTTCTTC	CASSVGVTGGSEQFF
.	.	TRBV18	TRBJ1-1	TGTGCCAGCTCACAACTGAACACTGAAGCTTTCTTT	CASSQLNTEAFF
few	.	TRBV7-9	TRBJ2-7	TGTGCCAGCAGCCCCATTGCGGGGGCTAGGGAGCAGTACTTC	CASSPIAGAREQYF
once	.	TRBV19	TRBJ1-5	TGTGCCAGTAGTCCCTCCAGGGATAGCAATCAGCCCCAGCATTTT	CASSPSRDSNQPQHF
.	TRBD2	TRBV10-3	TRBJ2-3	TGTGCCATCAGAGAAGGGACTAGCGGTCGCACAGATACGCAGTATTTT	CAIREGTSGRTDTQYF
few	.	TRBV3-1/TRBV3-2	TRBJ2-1	TGTGCCAGCAGCCTTCCGGGCAATGAGCAGTTCTTC	CASSLPGNEQFF
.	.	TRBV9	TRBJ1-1	TGTGCCAGCAGCGTAGAACTCGGCACTGAAGCTTTCTTT	CASSVELGTEAFF
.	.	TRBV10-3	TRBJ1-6	TGTGCCATCAGTGACATCCACGGCTCCTATAATTCACCCCTCCACTTT	CAISDIHGSYNSPLHF
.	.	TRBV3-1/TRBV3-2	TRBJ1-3	TGTGCCAGCGGCAGCTCTGGAAACACCATATATTTT	CASGSSGNTIYF
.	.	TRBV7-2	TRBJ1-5	TGTGCCAGCAGCTTAGACAGGGCACTTAATCAGCCCCAGCATTTT	CASSLDRALNQPQHF
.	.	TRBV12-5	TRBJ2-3	TGTGCTAGTGGTTTGGGGATGTCGACAAACACAGATACGCAGTATTTT	CASGLGMSTNTDTQYF
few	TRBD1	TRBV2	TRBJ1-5	TGTGCCAGCAGTCGGGACAGAGGTATGGGACAGCCCCAGCATTTT	CASSRDRGMGQPQHF
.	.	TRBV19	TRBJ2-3	TGTGCCAGCGCCTACCGACCCGGCACAGATACGCAGTATTTT	CASAYRPGTDTQYF
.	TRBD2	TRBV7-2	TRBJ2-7	TGTGCCAGCAGCTTCCCCCCCCTAGCGGGAGCCACCAGGGAGCAGTACTTC	CASSFPPLAGATREQYF
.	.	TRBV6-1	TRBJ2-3	TGTGCCAGCAGTGAAATAGGGGGAGGGGGCACAGATACGCAGTATTTT	CASSEIGGGGTDTQYF
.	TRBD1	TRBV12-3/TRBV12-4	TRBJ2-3	TGTGCCAGCAGTCTCGACAGGGACGATACGCAGTATTTT	CASSLDRDDTQYF
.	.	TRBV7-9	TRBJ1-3	TGTGCCAGCAGCTTACTCTCTTCTGGAAACACCATATATTTT	CASSLLSSGNTIYF
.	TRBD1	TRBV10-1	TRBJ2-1	TGCGCCAGCAGTGAGGAGGCAGGGGGCTTGTACAATGAGCAGTTCTTC	CASSEEAGGLYNEQFF
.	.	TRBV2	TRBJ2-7	TGTGCCAGCAGTCTGCAGGAGGGGGGGTGGTACGAGCAGTACTTC	CASSLQEGGWYEQYF
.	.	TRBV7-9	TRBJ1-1	TGTGCCAGCAGCCCCCGATTGGGGGCGAACACTGAAGCTTTCTTT	CASSPRLGANTEAFF
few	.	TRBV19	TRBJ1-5	TGTGCCAGTAGTATAGCCGGGTATAGCAATCAGCCCCAGCATTTT	CASSIAGYSNQPQHF
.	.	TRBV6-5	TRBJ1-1	TGTGCCAGCAGTACCCGACAGGAGAACACTGAAGCTTTCTTT	CASSTRQENTEAFF
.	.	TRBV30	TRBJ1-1	TGTGCCTGGAGTATGTCCCCTGACCCCTTGGCTGAAGCTTTCTTT	CAWSMSPDPLAEAFF
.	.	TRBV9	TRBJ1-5	TGTGCCAGCTCTACCGGGGCTAATCAGCCCCAGCATTTT	CASSTGANQPQHF
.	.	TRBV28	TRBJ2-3	TGTGCCAGCAGTTTGAACCAGGAAGGAGGCACAGATACGCAGTATTTT	CASSLNQEGGTDTQYF
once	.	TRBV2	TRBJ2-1	TGTGCCAGCAGTGTGGGGCGTGACGTAGAGTTGCCGTTCTTC	CASSVGRDVELPFF
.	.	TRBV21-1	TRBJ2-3	TGTGCCAGCAGCAAGCGAGAGCGGGAGTCGGTAGATACGCAGTATTTT	CASSKRERESVDTQYF
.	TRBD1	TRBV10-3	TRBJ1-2	TGTGCCTCACAGGGGGCGCAGGATGGCTACACCTTC	CASQGAQDGYTF